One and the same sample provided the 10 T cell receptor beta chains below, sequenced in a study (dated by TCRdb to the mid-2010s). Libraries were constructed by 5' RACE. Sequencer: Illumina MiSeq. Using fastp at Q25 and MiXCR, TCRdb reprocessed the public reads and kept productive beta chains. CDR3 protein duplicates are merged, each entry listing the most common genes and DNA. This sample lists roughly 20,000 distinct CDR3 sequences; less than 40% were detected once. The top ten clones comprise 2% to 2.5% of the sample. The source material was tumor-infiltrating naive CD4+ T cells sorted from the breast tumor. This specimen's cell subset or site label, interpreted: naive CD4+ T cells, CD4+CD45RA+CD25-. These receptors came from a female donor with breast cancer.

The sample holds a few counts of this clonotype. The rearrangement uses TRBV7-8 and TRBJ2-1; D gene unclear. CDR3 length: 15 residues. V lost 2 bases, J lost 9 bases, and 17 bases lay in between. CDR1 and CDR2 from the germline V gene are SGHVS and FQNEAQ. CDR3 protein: CASSLMMAAHTEQFF. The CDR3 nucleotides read TGTGCCAGCAGCTTAATGATGGCGGCCCACACTGAGCAGTTCTTC.

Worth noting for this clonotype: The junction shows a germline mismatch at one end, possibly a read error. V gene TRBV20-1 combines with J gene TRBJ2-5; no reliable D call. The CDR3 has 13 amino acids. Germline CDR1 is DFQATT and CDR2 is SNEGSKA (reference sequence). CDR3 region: CSATYTRQETLYF. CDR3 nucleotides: TGCAGTGCAACTTACACACGACAAGAGACCCTGTACTTC.

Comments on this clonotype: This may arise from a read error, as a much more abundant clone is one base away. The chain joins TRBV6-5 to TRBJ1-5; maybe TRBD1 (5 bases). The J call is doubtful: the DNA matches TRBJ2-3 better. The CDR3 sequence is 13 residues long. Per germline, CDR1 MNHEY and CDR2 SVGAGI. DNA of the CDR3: TGTGCCAGCAGTTACTCAGGGGAACAGCCCCAGTATTTT. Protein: CASSYSGEQPQYF.

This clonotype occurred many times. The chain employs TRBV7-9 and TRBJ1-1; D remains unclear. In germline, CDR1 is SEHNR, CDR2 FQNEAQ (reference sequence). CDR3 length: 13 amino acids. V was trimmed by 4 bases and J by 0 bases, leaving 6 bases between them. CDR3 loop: CASSSGMNTEAFF. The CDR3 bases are TGTGCCAGCAGCTCGGGGATGAACACTGAAGCTTTCTTT.

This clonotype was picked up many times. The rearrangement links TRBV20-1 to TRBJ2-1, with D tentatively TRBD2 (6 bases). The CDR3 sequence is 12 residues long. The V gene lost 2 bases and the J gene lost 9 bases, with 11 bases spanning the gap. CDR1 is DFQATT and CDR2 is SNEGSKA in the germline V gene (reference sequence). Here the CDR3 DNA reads TGCAGTGCTAGACGCCCGGGAGCTGAGCAGTTCTTC. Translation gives CSARRPGAEQFF.

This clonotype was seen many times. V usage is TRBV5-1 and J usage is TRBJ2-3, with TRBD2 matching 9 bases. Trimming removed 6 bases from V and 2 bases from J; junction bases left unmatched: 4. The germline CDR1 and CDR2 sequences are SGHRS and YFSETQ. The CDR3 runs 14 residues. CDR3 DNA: TGCGCCAGCACCTGGACTAGCGACACAGATACGCAGTATTTT. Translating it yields CASTWTSDTDTQYF. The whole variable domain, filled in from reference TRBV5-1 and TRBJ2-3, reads KAGVTQTPRYLIKTRGQQVTLSCSPISGHRSVSWYQQTPGQGLQFLFEYFSETQRNKGNFPGRFSGRQFSNSRSEMNVSTLELGDSALYLCASTWTSDTDTQYFGPGTRLTVL.

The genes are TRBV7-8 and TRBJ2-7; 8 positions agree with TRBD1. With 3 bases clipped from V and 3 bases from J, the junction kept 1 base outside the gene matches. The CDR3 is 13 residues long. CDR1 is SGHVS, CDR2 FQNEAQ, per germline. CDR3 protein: CASSFDRGYEQYF. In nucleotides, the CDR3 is TGTGCCAGCAGCTTCGACAGGGGCTACGAGCAGTACTTC.

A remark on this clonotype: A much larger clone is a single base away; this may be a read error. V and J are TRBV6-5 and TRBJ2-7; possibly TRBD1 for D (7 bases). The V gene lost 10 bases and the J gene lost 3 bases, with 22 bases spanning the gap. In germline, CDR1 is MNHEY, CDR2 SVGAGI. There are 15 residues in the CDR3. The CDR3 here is CATRPRAGGHYEQYF. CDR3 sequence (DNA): TGTGCCACCCGCCCACGTGCAGGGGGGCACTACGAGCAGTACTTC.

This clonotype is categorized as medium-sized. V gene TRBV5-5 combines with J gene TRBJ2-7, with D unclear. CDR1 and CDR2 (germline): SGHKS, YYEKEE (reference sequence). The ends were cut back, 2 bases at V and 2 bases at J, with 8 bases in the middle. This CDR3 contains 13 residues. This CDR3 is CASSFEDPYEQYF. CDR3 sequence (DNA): TGTGCCAGCAGCTTCGAGGACCCCTACGAGCAGTACTTC.

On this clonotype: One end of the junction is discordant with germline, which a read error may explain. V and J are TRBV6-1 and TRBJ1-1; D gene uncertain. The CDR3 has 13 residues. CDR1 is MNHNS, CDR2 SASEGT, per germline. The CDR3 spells CASSARLLTGAFF. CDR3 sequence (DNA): TGTGCCAGCAGTGCGCGGCTCCTGACTGGAGCTTTCTTT.